A single sample gave rise to the 11 T cell receptor beta chains below, sequenced in a study of blood T cell repertoires in COVID-19. Assay: immunoSEQ multiplex PCR; the TCRdb copy retains only in-frame clones and omits some. Altogether tens of thousands of clones are present, 84% being singletons, with the ten largest covering around a sixth. Sequencing input: peripheral blood. These TCRs come from a man between 65 and 80 years old with active COVID-19.

This rearrangement joins TRBV11-3 to TRBJ2-3; 8 bases fit TRBD1. Germline V CDR1 and CDR2: SGHNT, YENEEA. Germline trimming cut 2 bases from V and 1 base from J; bases unmatched to any gene: 5. This CDR3 has 16 residues. This CDR3 is CASSLRTGGRTDTQYF. DNA for the CDR3: TGTGCCAGCAGCTTACGTACAGGGGGGCGCACAGATACGCAGTATTTT.

The gene calls are TRBV7-9 and TRBJ1-3; D unresolved. Germline V lookup: CDR1 SEHNR, CDR2 FQNEAQ (reference sequence). The length of the CDR3 is 15 residues. Trimming removed 1 base at V and 4 bases at J, with 11 bases between. The CDR3 loop reads CASSLGSGVGNTIYF. The CDR3, as DNA: TGTGCCAGCAGCTTAGGATCCGGGGTAGGAAACACCATATATTTT.

J is TRBJ2-5 and V is TRBV28; 9 bases map to TRBD1. V gave up 6 bases and J gave up 0 bases; unmatched junction bases: 8. Germline loops: CDR1 MDHEN, CDR2 SYDVKM. The CDR3 sequence is 16 residues long. DNA of the CDR3: TGTGCCAGCAGCTCGTCGGGACAGGGCTACCAAGAGACCCAGTACTTC. This translates into CASSSSGQGYQETQYF.

This chain joins TRBV5-5 and TRBJ1-5; TRBD1 is a possible D gene (6 bases). Trimming shortened V by 1 base and J by 4 bases, and 9 bases separated the two germline ends. CDR3 length: 14 residues. From germline, CDR1 is SGHKS and CDR2 YYEKEE (reference sequence). The CDR3 DNA follows: TGTGCCAGCAGCTTGTGGACAGATAATCAGCCCCAGCATTTT. This translates into CASSLWTDNQPQHF.

This clone was picked up one time. The chain joins TRBV6-6 to TRBJ2-6, with 8 bases matching TRBD1. CDR3 length: 17 residues. Germline values: CDR1 MNHNY, CDR2 SVGAGI (reference sequence). Unmatched junction bases numbered 7, after V lost 5 bases and J lost 1 base. CDR3 protein: CASSPQGGQSGANVLTF. In nucleotides, the CDR3 is TGTGCCAGCAGTCCACAGGGGGGACAGTCTGGGGCCAACGTCCTGACTTTC.

This sequence joins TRBV28 and TRBJ2-2; 9 bases agree with TRBD2. CDR1 is MDHEN and CDR2 is SYDVKM in the germline V gene. The CDR3 loop spans 16 amino acids. The ends lost 3 bases at V and 1 base at J; junction bases unmatched: 3. The CDR3 protein is CASSLFSGGNTGELFF. The CDR3 DNA reads TGTGCCAGCAGTTTGTTTAGCGGGGGGAACACCGGGGAGCTGTTTTTT.

This clone was observed a few times. The chain links TRBV4-1 to TRBJ2-7; D is unresolved. Trimming shortened V by 5 bases and J by 0 bases, and 20 bases separated the two germline ends. Germline values: CDR1 MGHRA, CDR2 YSYEKL. This CDR3 region has 17 residues. CDR3 in amino acids: CASSKQRPTNFSYEQYF. CDR3 DNA sequence: TGCGCCAGCAGCAAACAGAGACCTACCAACTTCTCCTACGAGCAGTACTTC.

This chain connects TRBV30 to TRBJ1-4, with D unresolved. CDR1 and CDR2 from the germline V gene are GTSNPN and SVGIG (reference sequence). The CDR3 is 14 residues long. With 3 bases removed from V and 0 bases from J, the gap between germline ends came to 8 bases. The DNA for the CDR3 is TGTGCCTGGAGGCCTAGGACAACTAATGAAAAACTGTTTTTT. Amino acids: CAWRPRTTNEKLFF.

The chain has TRBV29-1 and TRBJ1-2; 7 bases are a match to TRBD1. In germline, CDR1 is SQVTM, CDR2 ANQGSEA. V shed 7 bases, J shed 4 bases, and the junction held 9 bases outside the gene matches. CDR3 size: 13 residues. The CDR3 DNA reads TGCAGCGACCAGGGACAGCTCTCCTATGGCTACACCTTC. Translation gives CSDQGQLSYGYTF.

This clone was counted a single time. The V call is TRBV19, the J call TRBJ1-6, with TRBD1 as a possible D gene (6 bases). The CDR3 consists of 14 residues. The V gene lost 6 bases and the J gene lost 7 bases, with 13 bases spanning the gap. Looked up from germline, CDR1 is LNHDA and CDR2 is SQIVND (reference sequence). The CDR3 nucleotides read TGTGCCAGTAGCAACAGGGAGAGGAATTCACCCCTCCACTTT. Translated, it gives CASSNRERNSPLHF.

The rearrangement joins TRBV7-2 to TRBJ1-2; 7 bases agree with TRBD1. After removal of 5 bases from V and 3 bases from J, the junction contained 9 bases not matched to a gene. Germline values: CDR1 SGHTA, CDR2 FQGNSA. This CDR3 contains 15 residues. The CDR3 here is CASSNQGGLDYGYTF. In nucleotides, the CDR3 is TGTGCCAGCAGCAATCAGGGGGGCCTGGACTATGGCTACACCTTC.